This T cell receptor (beta chain) was sequenced in a study of monozygotic twins with inflammatory bowel disease. One entry per CDR3 protein, without DNA, is what TCRdb gives after re-calling the 5' RACE reads. The sample table includes just over 300,000 distinct CDR3 sequences. Looked up from germline, CDR1 is MNHEY and CDR2 is SVGAGI. This CDR3 has 14 amino acids. The sequence derives from a human donor with ulcerative colitis or Crohn's disease, or a healthy co-twin of an affected twin (not recorded which). Sequencing input: blood. The V and J genes are TRBV6-5 and TRBJ1-3; TCRdb names TRBD1, which stays unverified in the absence of DNA. The CDR3 loop is CASSYGGPGNTIYF.